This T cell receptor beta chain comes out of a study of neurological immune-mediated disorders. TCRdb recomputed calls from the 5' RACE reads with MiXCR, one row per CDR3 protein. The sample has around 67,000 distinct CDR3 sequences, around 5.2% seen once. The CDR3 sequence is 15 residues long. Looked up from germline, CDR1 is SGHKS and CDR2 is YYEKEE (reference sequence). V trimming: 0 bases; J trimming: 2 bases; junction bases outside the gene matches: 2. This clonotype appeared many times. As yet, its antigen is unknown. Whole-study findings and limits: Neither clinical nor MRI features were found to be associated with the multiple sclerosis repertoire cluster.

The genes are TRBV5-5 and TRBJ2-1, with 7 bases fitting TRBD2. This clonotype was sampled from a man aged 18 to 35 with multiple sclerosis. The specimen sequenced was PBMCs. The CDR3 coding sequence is TGTGCCAGCAGCTTGGCCGGACTAGCCTACAATGAGCAGTTCTTC. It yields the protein CASSLAGLAYNEQFF. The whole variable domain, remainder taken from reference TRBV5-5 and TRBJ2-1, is DAGVTQSPTHLIKTRGQQVTLRCSPISGHKSVSWYQQVLGQGPQFIFQYYEKEERGRGNFPDRFSARQFPNYSSELNVNALLLGDSALYLCASSLAGLAYNEQFFGPGTRLTVL.